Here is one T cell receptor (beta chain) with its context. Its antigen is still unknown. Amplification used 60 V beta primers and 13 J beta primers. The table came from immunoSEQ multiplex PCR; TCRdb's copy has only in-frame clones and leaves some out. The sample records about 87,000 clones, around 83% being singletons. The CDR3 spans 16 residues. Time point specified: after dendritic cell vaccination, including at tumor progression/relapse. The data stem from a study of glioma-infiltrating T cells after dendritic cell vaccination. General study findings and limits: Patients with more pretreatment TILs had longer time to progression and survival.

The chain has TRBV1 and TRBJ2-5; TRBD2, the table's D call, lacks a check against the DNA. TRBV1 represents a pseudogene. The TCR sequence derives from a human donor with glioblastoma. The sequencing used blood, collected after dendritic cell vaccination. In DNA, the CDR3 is TGCACCAGCAGCGATCATCACGGGGGGGCGCGGGAGACCCAGTACTTC. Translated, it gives CTSSDHHGGARETQYF.